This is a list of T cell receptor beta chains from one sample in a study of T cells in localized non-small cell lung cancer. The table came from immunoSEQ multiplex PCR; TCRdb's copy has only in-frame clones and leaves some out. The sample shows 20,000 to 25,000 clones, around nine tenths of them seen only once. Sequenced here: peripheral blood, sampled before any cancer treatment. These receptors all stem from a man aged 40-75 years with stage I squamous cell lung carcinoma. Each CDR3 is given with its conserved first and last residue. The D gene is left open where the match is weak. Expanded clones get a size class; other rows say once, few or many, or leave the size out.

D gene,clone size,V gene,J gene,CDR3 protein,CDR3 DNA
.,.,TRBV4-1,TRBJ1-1,CASSQETGNTEAFF,TGCGCCAGCAGCCAAGAGACAGGGAACACTGAAGCTTTCTTT
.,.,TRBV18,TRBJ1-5,CASSPPGRLNQPQHF,TGTGCCAGCTCACCACCGGGACGGCTCAATCAGCCCCAGCATTTT
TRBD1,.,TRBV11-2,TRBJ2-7,CASSLESGGYQQYF,TGTGCCAGCAGCTTAGAATCAGGGGGTTACCAGCAGTACTTC
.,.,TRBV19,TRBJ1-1,CASSIFVLGPNTEAFF,.
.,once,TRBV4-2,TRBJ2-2,CASSQDRQSNTGELFF,TGTGCCAGCAGCCAAGATCGACAGTCCAACACCGGGGAGCTGTTTTTT
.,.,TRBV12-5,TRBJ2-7,CASGQSGTSYEQYF,TGTGCTAGTGGTCAATCCGGGACCTCCTACGAGCAGTACTTC
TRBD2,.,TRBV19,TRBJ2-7,CASSPTGLAGIPSYEQYF,TGTGCCAGTAGTCCGACGGGACTAGCGGGGATTCCTTCCTACGAGCAGTACTTC
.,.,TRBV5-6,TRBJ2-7,CASSLGQGLNEQYF,TGTGCCAGCAGCTTGGGCCAGGGATTGAACGAGCAGTACTTC
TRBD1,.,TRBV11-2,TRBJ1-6,CASSSRTGVGSPLHF,TGTGCCAGCAGCTCAAGGACAGGGGTGGGTTCACCCCTCCACTTT
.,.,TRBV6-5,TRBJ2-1,CASTDNPGNEQFF,TGTGCCAGCACTGATAATCCTGGCAATGAGCAGTTCTTC
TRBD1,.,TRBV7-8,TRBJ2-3,CASRLGQADTQYF,TGTGCCAGCAGACTGGGACAGGCAGATACGCAGTATTTT
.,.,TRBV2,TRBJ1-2,CASSDRGYGGYTF,TGTGCCAGCAGTGATAGAGGGTATGGAGGCTACACCTTC
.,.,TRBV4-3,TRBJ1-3,CASSHSGNTIYF,TGCGCCAGCAGCCATTCTGGAAACACCATATATTTT
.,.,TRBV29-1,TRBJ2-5,CSVKTGETQYF,TGCAGCGTTAAGACCGGGGAGACCCAGTACTTC
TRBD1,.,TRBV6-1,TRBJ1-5,CASMAGQINQPQHF,TGTGCCAGCATGGCGGGACAGATCAATCAGCCCCAGCATTTT
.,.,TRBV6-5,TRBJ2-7,CASSYSTGTSTYEQYF,TGTGCCAGCAGTTACTCTACAGGCACATCAACCTACGAGCAGTACTTC
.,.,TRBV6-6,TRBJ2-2,CASSYMNTGELFF,TGTGCCAGCAGTTACATGAACACCGGGGAGCTGTTTTTT
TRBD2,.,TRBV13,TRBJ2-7,CASSLMGPTSGGGEQYF,TGTGCCAGCAGCTTAATGGGACCGACTAGCGGGGGTGGGGAGCAGTACTTC
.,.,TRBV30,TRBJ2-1,CAWGPGDNEQFF,TGTGCCTGGGGACCGGGGGACAATGAGCAGTTCTTC
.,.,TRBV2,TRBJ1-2,CASSGRKSNGYTF,TGTGCCAGCAGTGGGAGGAAGAGCAATGGCTACACCTTC
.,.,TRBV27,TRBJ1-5,CASSLSTSNQPQHF,TGTGCCAGCAGTTTATCGACTAGCAATCAGCCCCAGCATTTT
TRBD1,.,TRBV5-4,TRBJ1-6,CASSPGQSSYNSPLHF,TGTGCCAGCAGCCCGGGACAGAGCTCCTATAATTCACCCCTCCACTTT
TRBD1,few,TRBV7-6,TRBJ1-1,CASSLGGTANTEAFF,TGTGCCAGCAGCTTAGGAGGGACAGCTAACACTGAAGCTTTCTTT
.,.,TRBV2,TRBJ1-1,CASREGLNTEAFF,TGTGCCAGCAGGGAGGGGCTGAACACTGAAGCTTTCTTT
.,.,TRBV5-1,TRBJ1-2,CASSPGNHEGLGYTF,TGCGCCAGCAGCCCAGGAAACCACGAGGGGTTAGGCTACACCTTC
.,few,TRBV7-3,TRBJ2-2,CASSPQSDTGELFF,TGTGCCAGCAGCCCCCAGTCAGACACCGGGGAGCTGTTTTTT
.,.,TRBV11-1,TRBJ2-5,CASSSDTRKTQYF,TGTGCCAGCAGCTCGGACACACGAAAGACCCAGTACTTC
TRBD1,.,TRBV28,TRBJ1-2,CASNIDRAYGYTF,TGTGCCAGCAATATTGACAGGGCCTATGGCTACACCTTC
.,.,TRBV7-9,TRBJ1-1,CASSLAKGLRTEAFF,TGTGCCAGCAGCTTAGCGAAGGGGCTCAGGACTGAAGCTTTCTTT
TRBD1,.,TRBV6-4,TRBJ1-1,CATLRGQDTEAFF,TGTGCCACCCTCAGGGGGCAGGACACTGAAGCTTTCTTT
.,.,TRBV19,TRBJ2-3,CASSTAGLPGVDTQYF,TGTGCCAGTAGTACCGCGGGACTGCCGGGTGTGGATACGCAGTATTTT
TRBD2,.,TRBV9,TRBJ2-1,CASSPREAGALAYNEQFF,TGTGCCAGCAGCCCCCGTGAAGCGGGGGCCCTCGCCTACAATGAGCAGTTCTTC
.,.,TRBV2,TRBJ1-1,CASRGGTPNTEAFF,TGTGCCAGCAGGGGAGGGACACCGAACACTGAAGCTTTCTTT
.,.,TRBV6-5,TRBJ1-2,CASSYVVREGFYGYTF,TGTGCCAGCAGTTACGTAGTAAGGGAGGGGTTCTATGGCTACACCTTC
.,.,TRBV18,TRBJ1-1,CASSPLISGRDTEAFF,TGTGCCAGCTCACCACTTATATCAGGAAGGGACACTGAAGCTTTCTTT
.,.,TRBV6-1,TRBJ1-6,CASSQAYNSPLHF,TGTGCCAGCAGCCAGGCCTATAATTCACCCCTCCACTTT
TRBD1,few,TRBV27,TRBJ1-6,CASSSPGQGRPLHF,TGTGCCAGCAGTTCGCCGGGACAGGGTAGACCCCTCCACTTT
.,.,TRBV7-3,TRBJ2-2,CASSFDSGGELFF,TGTGCCAGCAGCTTCGACAGTGGCGGGGAGCTGTTTTTT
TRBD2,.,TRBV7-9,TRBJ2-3,CASSLVASGLQTDTQYF,TGTGCCAGCAGCTTAGTGGCTAGCGGACTCCAAACAGATACGCAGTATTTT
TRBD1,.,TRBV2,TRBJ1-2,CASSLQGAAVGYTF,TGTGCCAGCAGCCTACAGGGGGCGGCGGTCGGCTACACCTTC
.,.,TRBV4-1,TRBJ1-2,CASSQDEGGFNNYGYTF,TGCGCCAGCAGCCAAGATGAAGGAGGGTTTAATAACTATGGCTACACCTTC
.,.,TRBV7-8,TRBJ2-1,CASSLGRGATNEQFF,TGTGCCAGCAGCTTAGGAAGGGGGGCTACGAATGAGCAGTTCTTC
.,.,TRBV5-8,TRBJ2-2,CATSWAPNTGELFF,TGTGCCACCTCCTGGGCCCCGAACACCGGGGAGCTGTTTTTT
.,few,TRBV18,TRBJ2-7,CASSPNRDGQSNSYEQYF,TGTGCCAGCTCACCAAACCGTGACGGGCAGAGTAACTCCTACGAGCAGTACTTC
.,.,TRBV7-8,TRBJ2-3,CASRWDQGDTQYF,TGTGCCAGCCGTTGGGACCAGGGGGATACGCAGTATTTT
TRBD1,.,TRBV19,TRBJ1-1,CASITFSGGTEAFF,TGTGCCAGTATAACTTTTTCAGGGGGCACTGAAGCTTTCTTT
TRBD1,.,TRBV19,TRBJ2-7,CASSIGTGAYEQYF,TGTGCCAGTAGTATCGGGACAGGCGCCTACGAGCAGTACTTC
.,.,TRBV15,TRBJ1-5,CATREGPNQPQHF,TGTGCCACCAGGGAGGGACCCAATCAGCCCCAGCATTTT
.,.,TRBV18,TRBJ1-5,CASSLAAGSNQPQHF,TGTGCCAGCTCCCTGGCTGCAGGGAGCAATCAGCCCCAGCATTTT
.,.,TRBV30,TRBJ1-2,CAIFQGILNYGYTF,TGTGCCATCTTCCAGGGGATTCTTAACTATGGCTACACCTTC
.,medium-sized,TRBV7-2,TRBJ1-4,CASSPQGIANEKLFF,TGTGCCAGCAGCCCCCAGGGAATCGCTAATGAAAAACTGTTTTTT
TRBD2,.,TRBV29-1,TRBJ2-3,CSVRTSGSTDTQYF,TGCAGCGTCCGGACTAGCGGAAGCACAGATACGCAGTATTTT
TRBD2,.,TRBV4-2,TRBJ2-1,CASSQGGGAFGYNEQFF,TGTGCCAGCAGCCAGGGGGGGGGAGCTTTCGGATACAATGAGCAGTTCTTC
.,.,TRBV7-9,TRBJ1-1,CASSLDENEAFF,TGTGCCAGCAGCTTAGATGAAAATGAAGCTTTCTTT
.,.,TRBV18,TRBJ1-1,CASSPRGDLNTEAFF,TGTGCCAGCTCACCACGGGGAGATTTGAACACTGAAGCTTTCTTT
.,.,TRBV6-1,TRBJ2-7,CASRTRGGSEQYF,TGTGCCAGCAGAACTAGGGGGGGCTCCGAGCAGTACTTC
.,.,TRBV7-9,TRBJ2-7,CASSLSTSLEQYF,TGTGCCAGCAGCTTATCGACCTCCTTGGAGCAGTACTTC